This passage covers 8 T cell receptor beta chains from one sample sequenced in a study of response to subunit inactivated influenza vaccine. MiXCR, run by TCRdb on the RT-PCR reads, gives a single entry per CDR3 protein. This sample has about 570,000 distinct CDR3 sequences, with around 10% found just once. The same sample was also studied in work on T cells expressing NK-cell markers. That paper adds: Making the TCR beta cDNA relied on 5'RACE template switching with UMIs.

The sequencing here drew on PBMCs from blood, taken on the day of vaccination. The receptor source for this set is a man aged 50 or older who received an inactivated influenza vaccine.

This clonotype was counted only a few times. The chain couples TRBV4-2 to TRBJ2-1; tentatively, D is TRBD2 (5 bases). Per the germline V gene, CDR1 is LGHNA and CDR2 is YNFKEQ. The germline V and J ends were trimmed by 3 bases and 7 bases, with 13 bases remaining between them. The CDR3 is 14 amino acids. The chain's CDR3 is CASSQGSPGNEQFF. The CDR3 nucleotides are TGTGCCAGCAGCCAGGGGTCCCCGGGGAATGAGCAGTTCTTC.

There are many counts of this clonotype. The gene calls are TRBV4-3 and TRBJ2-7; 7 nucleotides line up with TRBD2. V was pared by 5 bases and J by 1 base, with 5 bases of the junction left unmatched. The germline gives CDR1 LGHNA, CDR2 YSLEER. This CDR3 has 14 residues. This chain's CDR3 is CASSGGLGSYEQYF. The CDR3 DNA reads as TGCGCCAGCAGCGGAGGACTAGGATCCTACGAGCAGTACTTC.

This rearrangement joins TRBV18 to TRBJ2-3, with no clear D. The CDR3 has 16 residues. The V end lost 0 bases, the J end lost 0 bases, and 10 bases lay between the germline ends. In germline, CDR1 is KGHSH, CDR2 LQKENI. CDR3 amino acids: CASSPPAASSTDTQYF. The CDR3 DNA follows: TGTGCCAGCTCACCACCGGCAGCCTCTAGCACAGATACGCAGTATTTT.

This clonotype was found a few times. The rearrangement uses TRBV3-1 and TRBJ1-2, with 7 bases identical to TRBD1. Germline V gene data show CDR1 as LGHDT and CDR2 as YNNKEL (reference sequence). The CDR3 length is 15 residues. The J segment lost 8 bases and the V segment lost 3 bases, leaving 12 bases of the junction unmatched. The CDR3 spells CASSHGNDRVKGYTF. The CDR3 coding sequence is TGTGCCAGCAGCCACGGAAACGACAGGGTCAAAGGCTACACCTTC.

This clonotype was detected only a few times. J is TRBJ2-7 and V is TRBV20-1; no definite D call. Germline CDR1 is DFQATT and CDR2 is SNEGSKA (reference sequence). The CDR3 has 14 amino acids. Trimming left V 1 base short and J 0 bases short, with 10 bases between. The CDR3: CSARGLGISYEQYF. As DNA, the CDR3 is TGCAGTGCTAGAGGATTAGGGATCTCCTACGAGCAGTACTTC.

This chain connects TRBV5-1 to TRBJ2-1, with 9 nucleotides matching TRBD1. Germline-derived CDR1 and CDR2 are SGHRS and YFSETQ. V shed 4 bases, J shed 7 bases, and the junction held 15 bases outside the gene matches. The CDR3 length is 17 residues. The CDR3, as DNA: TGCGCCAGCAGCGGAGGCCCCCGGGACAGGGAACCTAATGAGCAGTTCTTC. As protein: CASSGGPRDREPNEQFF.

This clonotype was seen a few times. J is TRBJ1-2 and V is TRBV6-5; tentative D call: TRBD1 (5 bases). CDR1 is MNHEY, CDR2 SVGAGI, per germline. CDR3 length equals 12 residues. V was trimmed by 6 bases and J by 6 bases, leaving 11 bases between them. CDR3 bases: TGTGCCAGCAGACCCAGGACAAATGGCTACACCTTC. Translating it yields CASRPRTNGYTF.

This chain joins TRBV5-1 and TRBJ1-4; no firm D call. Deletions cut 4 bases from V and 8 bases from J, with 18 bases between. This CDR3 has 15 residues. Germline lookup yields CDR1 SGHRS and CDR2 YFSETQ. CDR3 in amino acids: CASSRATGFGEKLFF. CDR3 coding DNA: TGCGCCAGCAGCCGAGCGACGGGGTTTGGCGAAAAACTGTTTTTT.